The 20 T cell receptor beta chains listed next were all sequenced from one sample in a study of cytomegalovirus exposure and HLA in healthy donors. PCR employed 60 Vbeta and 13 Jbeta primers. The data were produced by immunoSEQ multiplex PCR, yet TCRdb's version contains in-frame clones alone and is incomplete. The repertoire holds roughly 58,000 clones, with 65% to 90% as singletons. Material for sequencing was PBMCs. The source of these receptors is a human donor in good health.

Notes on this clone: An end of the junction differs from the germline gene, which may be a read error. The chain has TRBV5-4 and TRBJ2-7; the D gene is possibly TRBD1 (6 bases). The germline V gene has CDR1 SGHNT and CDR2 YYREEE (reference sequence). The CDR3 contains 13 residues. CDR3 nucleotides: TGTGCCAGCAGCTTGATGGGGGCCTACGGGCAGTACTTC. As protein: CASSLMGAYGQYF.

The chain recombines TRBV4-3 with TRBJ2-5, with 7 bases lining up with TRBD2. Germline CDR1 is LGHNA and CDR2 is YSLEER. Unmatched junction bases numbered 18, after V lost 4 bases and J lost 7 bases. The CDR3 has 17 amino acids. The CDR3 here is CASSRGGSTLADMTQYF. The DNA for the CDR3 is TGCGCCAGCAGCCGGGGAGGGTCTACCCTCGCGGACATGACCCAGTACTTC.

The chain combines TRBV30 with TRBJ1-3; TRBD1 is a possible D gene (6 bases). Germline loops: CDR1 GTSNPN, CDR2 SVGIG (reference sequence). The CDR3 has 14 amino acids. V gave up 2 bases and J gave up 1 base, with 9 bases separating them. The CDR3: CAWSITGSGNTIYF. CDR3 bases: TGTGCCTGGAGTATAACAGGGTCTGGAAACACCATATATTTT. Full variable domain (remainder filled in from reference TRBV30 and TRBJ1-3): SQTIHQWPATLVQPVGSPLSLECTVEGTSNPNLYWYRQAAGRGLQLLFYSVGIGQISSEVPQNLSASRPQDRQFILSSKKLLLSDSGFYLCAWSITGSGNTIYFGEGSWLTVV.

This rearrangement joins TRBV4-2 to TRBJ2-1, with TRBD2 as a possible D gene (5 bases). This CDR3 contains 15 residues. Germline values: CDR1 LGHNA, CDR2 YNFKEQ. Trimming removed 0 bases at V and 3 bases at J, with 9 bases between. The CDR3 loop reads CASSQELGSYNEQFF. The CDR3 DNA is TGTGCCAGCAGCCAAGAGTTGGGGAGCTACAATGAGCAGTTCTTC.

This clone came up a few times. This chain connects TRBV10-2 to TRBJ2-1; tentative D call: TRBD2 (6 bases). With 6 bases removed from V and 7 bases from J, the gap between germline ends came to 10 bases. The germline CDR1 and CDR2 sequences are WSHSY and SAAADI. This CDR3 is 12 amino acids long. The CDR3, as DNA: TGCGCCAGCAGAAACAGCGGGAATGAGCAGTTCTTC. Translated: CASRNSGNEQFF.

V is TRBV5-4 and J is TRBJ1-4; D not resolved. Germline CDR1 and CDR2: SGHNT and YYREEE (reference sequence). The V end was cut by 4 bases, the J end by 3 bases, with 16 bases between. The CDR3 length is 16 residues. CDR3 residues: CASSPGSRVSNEKLFF. DNA of the CDR3: TGTGCCAGCAGCCCCGGTTCGAGGGTTTCTAATGAAAAACTGTTTTTT.

The rearrangement joins TRBV13 to TRBJ2-2; TRBD1 matches at 8 bases. Germline CDR1 and CDR2: PRHDT and FYEKMQ (reference sequence). The CDR3 runs to 14 residues. J lost 1 base, V lost 11 bases, and 6 bases had no gene match. The CDR3 here is CAARQGRNTGELFF. CDR3 in DNA: TGTGCCGCGAGACAGGGGCGGAACACCGGGGAGCTGTTTTTT. Looking up the rest from reference TRBV13 and TRBJ2-2 gives the full variable domain: AAGVIQSPRHLIKEKRETATLKCYPIPRHDTVYWYQQGPGQDPQFLISFYEKMQSDKGSIPDRFSAQQFSDYHSELNMSSLELGDSALYFCAARQGRNTGELFFGEGSRLTVL.

This clone was seen once. The rearrangement links TRBV4-1 to TRBJ2-3, with 13 bases fitting TRBD2. The CDR3 is made up of 17 amino acids. CDR1 is MGHRA, CDR2 YSYEKL, per germline. The trim removed 4 bases at V and 2 bases at J, leaving 6 bases unmatched. The CDR3 nucleotides are TGCGCCAGCAGCCCCCGAGGGACTAGCGGGACCACAGATACGCAGTATTTT. It encodes CASSPRGTSGTTDTQYF.

The genes are TRBV13 and TRBJ1-1, with a tentative D call TRBD1 (6 bases). In germline, CDR1 is PRHDT, CDR2 FYEKMQ (reference sequence). V dropped 6 bases and J dropped 5 bases, with 16 bases sitting between them. The length of the CDR3 is 14 residues. The CDR3 here is CASRHGGARTEAFF. The CDR3 region has the DNA TGTGCCAGCAGACACGGGGGGGCGCGGACTGAAGCTTTCTTT.

As DNA, the CDR3 is TGTGCCAGCAGTGGGACAGTACCCTACGAGCAGTACTTC. As protein: CASSGTVPYEQYF. The chain recombines TRBV2 with TRBJ2-7, with a tentative D call TRBD1 (6 bases). Looked up from germline, CDR1 is SNHLY and CDR2 is FYNNEI. The V end lost 4 bases, the J end lost 2 bases, and 9 bases lay between the germline ends. This CDR3 comprises 13 residues.

V and J are TRBV6-1 and TRBJ1-6; unclear D gene. Germline CDR1 reads MNHNS; CDR2 reads SASEGT. This CDR3 has 13 residues. V gave up 5 bases and J gave up 6 bases, with 8 bases separating them. CDR3 sequence (DNA): TGTGCCAGCAGTATTACGCGTAATTCACCCCTCCACTTT. Protein: CASSITRNSPLHF.

This chain links TRBV6-5 with TRBJ2-5; 8 bases match TRBD2. The CDR3 runs to 14 residues. V shed 2 bases and J 5 bases; nucleotides not matched to a gene: 4. CDR1 MNHEY and CDR2 SVGAGI come from the germline V gene. CDR3 amino acids: CASSYNGRVETQYF. DNA of the CDR3: TGTGCCAGCAGTTACAACGGGAGGGTGGAGACCCAGTACTTC.

V gene TRBV5-1 combines with J gene TRBJ1-2, with 7 bases lining up with TRBD1. Germline values: CDR1 SGHRS, CDR2 YFSETQ. The J segment lost 2 bases and the V segment lost 5 bases, leaving 6 bases of the junction unmatched. This CDR3 region has 14 residues. The CDR3 DNA reads as TGCGCCAGCAGTGGTACGACAGGGAACTATGGCTACACCTTC. It codes for CASSGTTGNYGYTF. The full variable domain, completed using reference TRBV5-1 and TRBJ1-2, is KAGVTQTPRYLIKTRGQQVTLSCSPISGHRSVSWYQQTPGQGLQFLFEYFSETQRNKGNFPGRFSGRQFSNSRSEMNVSTLELGDSALYLCASSGTTGNYGYTFGSGTRLTVV.

The chain recombines TRBV4-1 with TRBJ1-2; D is uncertain. This CDR3 contains 13 residues. The germline V gene has CDR1 MGHRA and CDR2 YSYEKL. V was clipped by 8 bases and J by 7 bases, with 17 bases between them. CDR3 protein: CASGSEVSSGYTF. The CDR3 DNA reads as TGCGCCAGCGGCTCGGAGGTGTCTAGTGGCTACACCTTC.

This sequence joins TRBV30 and TRBJ1-2; 11 bases line up with TRBD1. The V and J ends lost 2 bases and 8 bases, in that order; junction bases with no gene match: 10. This CDR3 comprises 15 residues. From germline, CDR1 is GTSNPN and CDR2 SVGIG (reference sequence). CDR3 DNA sequence: TGTGCCTGGAGTACGCGGACAGGGGGCTTTGTCGGCTACACCTTC. It codes for CAWSTRTGGFVGYTF.

The V and J genes are TRBV5-3 and TRBJ2-3; maybe TRBD2 (5 bases). TRBV5-3 is filed as an ORF, its function uncertain. The CDR3 totals 11 residues. V dropped 4 bases and J dropped 7 bases, with 7 bases sitting between them. For the CDR3, the DNA is TGTGCCAGAAGCCCGGGGTATACGCAGTATTTT. Its translation is CARSPGYTQYF.

The chain recombines TRBV28 with TRBJ2-7; 11 bases are shared with TRBD2. The germline V gene has CDR1 MDHEN and CDR2 SYDVKM. Trimming took 6 bases from V and 6 from J; bases not matched to a gene: 13. This CDR3 contains 16 residues. The CDR3 here is CASSLSGLAAPGEQYF. The CDR3 DNA sequence: TGTGCCAGCAGCCTATCGGGACTAGCGGCACCGGGCGAGCAGTACTTC.

The V call is TRBV11-2, the J call TRBJ2-7; TRBD1 aligns across 7 bases. The germline V gene encodes CDR1 SGHAT and CDR2 FQNNGV. Germline trimming cut 4 bases from V and 0 bases from J; bases unmatched to any gene: 6. This CDR3 is built from 15 residues. CDR3 in amino acids: CASSSQTGPSYEQYF. Here the CDR3 DNA reads TGTGCCAGCAGCTCCCAGACAGGGCCCTCCTACGAGCAGTACTTC.

This chain connects TRBV19 to TRBJ2-2; a weak D match, TRBD1 (5 bases). The V gene's germline CDR1 is LNHDA and CDR2 SQIVND (reference sequence). The CDR3 extends over 14 amino acids. Trimming took off 4 bases at V and 4 bases at J, with 10 bases between the two ends. Here the CDR3 DNA reads TGTGCCAGTAGTACGACAGTTGCCACCGGGGAGCTGTTTTTT. Translation gives CASSTTVATGELFF.

J is TRBJ1-5 and V is TRBV7-8; D gene uncertain. V was shortened by 5 bases and J by 8 bases, with 16 bases between the two germline ends. Germline lookup yields CDR1 SGHVS and CDR2 FQNEAQ. This CDR3 comprises 14 residues. The chain's CDR3 is CASSPRTFGKPQHF. CDR3 sequence (DNA): TGTGCCAGCAGCCCCAGGACTTTCGGTAAGCCCCAGCATTTT.